This entry describes one TCR beta chain. This specimen comes from a study of T cells after yellow fever vaccination. Study background: In the case of low-cell-number fractions, SMART-Seq v4 Ultra Low Input was used for preparation.

UMIs and a universal primer site were added when TCR cDNA was made by 5'RACE template switching. A single record per CDR3 protein comes from TCRdb applying MiXCR to the 5' RACE reads. This sample has 100,000 to 150,000 distinct CDR3 sequences; around 9.8% occur once, and the top ten carry almost 40%. This CDR3 is 14 amino acids long. V shed 5 bases and J 10 bases; nucleotides not matched to a gene: 8. Germline V gives CDR1 MNHEY, CDR2 SMNVEV (reference sequence). The sample in question was CD8+ T cells sorted from PBMCs, obtained on the day of the yellow fever booster vaccination. The TCR comes from a man aged 18-30 years who received the YFV17D yellow fever vaccine. This chain connects TRBV27 to TRBJ1-6; 7 bases line up with TRBD1. The CDR3 reads CASSPGDSGSPLHF. DNA of the CDR3: TGTGCCAGCAGTCCGGGGGACAGCGGATCACCCCTCCACTTT.